The T cell receptor beta chain under discussion was sequenced for a study of T cells in Graves' hyperthyroidism and ophthalmopathy. The study's findings and limits: From stable hyperthyroidism, ophthalmopathy was set apart by a 13 V-J model. Also found in blood were most expanded thyroid clonotypes above 0.001.

Newly diagnosed patients aged 18 to 65 had hyperthyroidism of under 2 months' duration. RNA transcripts yielded amplified TCR beta CDR3 regions. First-round RT-PCR targeting the TCR CDR3 was performed with the HTBI primer set. One entry per CDR3 protein, called by TCRdb with MiXCR from the multiplex PCR reads. This sample yields about 840,000 distinct CDR3 sequences, of which roughly 40% are seen a single time; more than 7% belongs to the top ten. This clonotype came up a few times. The target antigen is unknown. This TCR was recovered from a man younger than 35 with Graves' hyperthyroidism. Sequencing input: blood.

The CDR3 loop reads CAISESLWAGEGQETQYF. CDR3 sequence (DNA): TGTGCCATCAGTGAGTCGTTGTGGGCAGGGGAAGGCCAAGAGACCCAGTACTTC. J is TRBJ2-5 and V is TRBV10-3, with TRBD1 as a possible D gene (6 bases). The germline CDR1 and CDR2 sequences are ENHRY and SYGVKD. The CDR3 length is 18 residues. Trimming took off 0 bases at V and 1 base at J, with 18 bases between the two ends.